Below are 32 T cell receptor beta chains sequenced from a single sample in a study of CD8+CD57+ T cells in acquired aplastic anemia. According to the study, genomic DNA was the template for TCR beta VDJ and CDR3 profiling. In TCRdb, the reads were re-called with MiXCR into one record per CDR3 protein. The repertoire holds under 200,000 distinct CDR3 sequences, with roughly 45% as singletons. The specimen sequenced was sorted CD4+, CD8+, or CD8+CD57+ T cells (not recorded which) from PBMCs. These receptors all stem from a human donor in good health.

The chain is built from TRBV7-6 and TRBJ2-7; D remains unclear. In germline, CDR1 is SGHVS, CDR2 FNYEAQ. V was cut by 1 base and J by 2 bases, with 12 bases left in between. The CDR3 has 15 residues. This chain's CDR3 is CASSLGTPGAYEQYF. In DNA, the CDR3 is TGTGCCAGCAGCTTAGGCACCCCTGGGGCCTACGAGCAGTACTTC.

This sequence joins TRBV2 and TRBJ2-7; the D is unclear. In germline, CDR1 is SNHLY, CDR2 FYNNEI. CDR3 size: 15 residues. Trimming removed 2 bases from V and 4 bases from J, with 15 bases in between. The CDR3 reads CASSEFSGNGYEQYF. CDR3 nucleotide sequence: TGTGCCAGCAGTGAATTCTCGGGCAACGGGTACGAGCAGTACTTC.

This clonotype was recorded at least ten times. V usage is TRBV6-2 or TRBV6-3 and J usage is TRBJ1-2; D is uncertain. CDR3 size: 12 residues. V lost 6 bases, J lost 0 bases, and 5 bases lay in between. CDR1 MNHEY and CDR2 SVGEGT come from the germline V gene. CDR3 nucleotide sequence: TGTGCCAGCAGGTCAGCTAACTATGGCTACACCTTC. Translating gives CASRSANYGYTF.

This clonotype was counted at least ten times. The chain combines TRBV2 with TRBJ2-1; TRBD2 matches 14 bases. V lost 7 bases to trimming and J lost 6 bases; unmatched junction nucleotides: 5. The CDR3 is 15 amino acids. Germline V gene sequence: CDR1 SNHLY, CDR2 FYNNEI. The CDR3 DNA follows: TGTGCCAGCAAGAGGACTAGCGGGAGGTTCAATGAGCAGTTCTTC. This encodes CASKRTSGRFNEQFF. The entire variable domain, with the rest obtained from reference TRBV2 and TRBJ2-1, is as follows: EPEVTQTPSHQVTQMGQEVILRCVPISNHLYFYWYRQILGQKVEFLVSFYNNEISEKSEIFDDQFSVERPDGSNFTLKIRSTKLEDSAMYFCASKRTSGRFNEQFFGPGTRLTVL.

This clonotype was detected many times. This sequence joins TRBV7-9 and TRBJ1-4; D uncertain. Germline CDR1 SEHNR, CDR2 FQNEAQ (reference sequence). The CDR3 is 12 amino acids. Trimming left V 3 bases short and J 10 bases short, with 9 bases between. In nucleotides, the CDR3 is TGTGCCAGCAGCTTGTCTTGGGGAAAACTGTTTTTT. As protein: CASSLSWGKLFF. Drawing the rest from reference TRBV7-9 and TRBJ1-4, the complete variable domain is DTGVSQNPRHKITKRGQNVTFRCDPISEHNRLYWYRQTLGQGPEFLTYFQNEAQLEKSRLLSDRFSAERPKGSFSTLEIQRTEQGDSAMYLCASSLSWGKLFFGSGTQLSVL.

The chain recombines TRBV2 with TRBJ1-1; possible D gene TRBD1, 5 bases. The CDR3 runs 14 residues. With 8 bases removed from V and 0 bases from J, the gap between germline ends came to 13 bases. Per germline, CDR1 SNHLY and CDR2 FYNNEI. The CDR3 sequence is CASFISRVNTEAFF. As DNA, the CDR3 is TGTGCCAGCTTCATAAGCAGGGTGAACACTGAAGCTTTCTTT.

In nucleotides, the CDR3 is TGTGCCAGCAGCTTAGCCCGCTTGGCAGGGACCGAAAAACTGTTTTTT. Translating gives CASSLARLAGTEKLFF. The chain carries TRBV7-2 and TRBJ1-4; D perhaps matches TRBD1 (5 bases). Germline assignment: CDR1 SGHTA and CDR2 FQGNSA. Between the trimmed V and J ends, which lost 0 bases and 8 bases, there was a span of 16 bases. This CDR3 region has 16 residues.

This clonotype showed up many times. The chain carries TRBV6-2 or TRBV6-3 and TRBJ1-2; no clear D gene. There are 18 residues in the CDR3. V was shortened by 2 bases and J by 2 bases, with 21 bases between the two germline ends. CDR1 and CDR2 (germline): MNHEY, SVGEGT. CDR3 protein: CASSYAGRLSKANYGYTF. The CDR3 coding sequence is TGTGCCAGCAGTTACGCTGGGCGGTTGAGTAAGGCCAACTATGGCTACACCTTC.

The rearrangement links TRBV12-3 or TRBV12-4 to TRBJ2-3; D ambiguous. The V and J ends lost 3 bases and 8 bases respectively, with 12 bases between them. The CDR3 loop spans 13 amino acids. CDR3 DNA: TGTGCCAGCAGTTTCGGTTCCCACGGTACGCAGTATTTT. Amino acids: CASSFGSHGTQYF.

This chain connects TRBV7-7 to TRBJ2-7; no clear D. Germline V gives CDR1 SSHAT, CDR2 FNYEAQ (reference sequence). The CDR3 runs to 13 residues. The V gene lost 5 bases and the J gene lost 1 base, with 9 bases spanning the gap. CDR3 DNA sequence: TGTGCCAGCAGCACCAAGGGATCCTACGAGCAGTACTTC. Amino acid sequence: CASSTKGSYEQYF.

This clonotype was counted ten times or more. This rearrangement joins TRBV20-1 to TRBJ2-2; unclear D gene. Trimming stripped 2 bases from V and 3 bases from J, with 19 bases between. Germline V gives CDR1 DFQATT, CDR2 SNEGSKA (reference sequence). This CDR3 spans 17 amino acids. The CDR3 sequence is CSARPHARDSYTGELFF. CDR3 coding DNA: TGCAGTGCTAGACCCCATGCCCGAGACTCCTACACCGGGGAGCTGTTTTTT.

This clonotype has a count of ten or more. The genes are TRBV29-1 and TRBJ1-2, with D possibly TRBD1 on 6 matching bases. V was trimmed by 6 bases and J by 8 bases, leaving 19 bases between them. Germline V lookup: CDR1 SQVTM, CDR2 ANQGSEA. The CDR3 spans 13 residues. The CDR3 coding sequence is TGCAGCGTGGCGGACAGCCGGGGACTGGGCTACACCTTC. This gives the protein CSVADSRGLGYTF.

The chain employs TRBV7-8 and TRBJ1-1; D unclear. CDR1 and CDR2 from the germline V gene are SGHVS and FQNEAQ. Deletions cut 5 bases from V and 6 bases from J, with 7 bases between. CDR3 length: 11 residues. This CDR3 is CASSLMAEAFF. The CDR3 DNA sequence: TGTGCCAGCAGCCTCATGGCTGAAGCTTTCTTT.

This clonotype was found many times. J is TRBJ2-5 and V is TRBV7-9; D is ambiguous. The length of the CDR3 is 14 residues. V lost 6 bases and J 5 bases, leaving 16 bases between the germline ends. In germline, CDR1 is SEHNR, CDR2 FQNEAQ (reference sequence). This CDR3 is CASSFGQRLETQYF. The CDR3, as DNA: TGTGCCAGCAGTTTCGGTCAGAGGTTGGAGACCCAGTACTTC.

This clonotype was counted many times. The V call is TRBV29-1, the J call TRBJ2-6; D perhaps matches TRBD2 (7 bases). There are 14 residues in the CDR3. Germline CDR1 and CDR2: SQVTM and ANQGSEA. Trimming stripped 5 bases from V and 4 bases from J, with 12 bases between. CDR3 DNA: TGCAGCGTTTCGGGGGGCGGGGGGGCCAACGTCCTGACTTTC. It specifies CSVSGGGGANVLTF.

Ten or more counts support this clonotype. The CDR3 loop is CASSLELAREQFF. The CDR3 DNA reads as TGTGCCAGCAGCTTGGAGCTAGCTCGTGAGCAGTTCTTC. This chain connects TRBV5-4 to TRBJ2-1, with a tentative D call TRBD2 (5 bases). With 0 bases removed from V and 9 bases from J, the gap between germline ends came to 10 bases. Germline CDR1 and CDR2: SGHNT and YYREEE (reference sequence). This CDR3 is 13 amino acids long.

A remark on this clonotype: This sequence may be a read error, since a much larger clone differs from it by one base. The rearrangement joins TRBV5-6 to TRBJ1-2; D is unclear. V was clipped by 2 bases and J by 2 bases, with 13 bases between them. Germline loops: CDR1 SGHDT, CDR2 YYEEEE. The CDR3 contains 15 residues. As DNA, the CDR3 is TGTGCCAGCAGCTTCATCGGGATGCTGAACTATGGCTACACCTTC. It codes for CASSFIGMLNYGYTF.

On this clonotype itself: A much larger clone sits a single nucleotide away, making a read error possible. The CDR3 loop is CSATDRVGYNERFF. The CDR3 coding sequence is TGCAGTGCCACCGACCGCGTTGGCTACAATGAGCGGTTCTTC. This sequence joins TRBV20-1 and TRBJ2-1; no reliable D call. The CDR3 consists of 14 residues. CDR1 and CDR2 (germline): DFQATT, SNEGSKA (reference sequence).

This clonotype was seen ten or more times. CDR3 residues: CSARETGQVEKLFF. As DNA, the CDR3 is TGCAGTGCTAGAGAAACGGGACAGGTCGAAAAACTGTTTTTT. V is TRBV20-1 and J is TRBJ1-4, with 8 bases lining up with TRBD1. Germline assignment: CDR1 DFQATT and CDR2 SNEGSKA (reference sequence). Germline trimming cut 0 bases from V and 8 bases from J; bases unmatched to any gene: 5. The CDR3 covers 14 residues.

The V call is TRBV4-1, the J call TRBJ1-5; TRBD1 matches at 7 bases. This CDR3 has 15 amino acids. V lost 5 bases and J lost 2; bases outside the gene matches: 6. Per the germline V gene, CDR1 is MGHRA and CDR2 is YSYEKL. This chain's CDR3 is CASSAPGGGNQPQHF. The CDR3 DNA is TGCGCCAGCAGCGCCCCAGGGGGGGGCAATCAGCCCCAGCATTTT.

This clonotype was picked up many times. V usage is TRBV7-2 and J usage is TRBJ1-2, with TRBD1 matching over 8 bases. CDR1 is SGHTA, CDR2 FQGNSA, per germline. The CDR3 spans 15 residues. Unmatched junction bases numbered 4, after V lost 3 bases and J lost 1 base. The CDR3 sequence is CASSLGTGFNYGYTF. As DNA, the CDR3 is TGTGCCAGCAGCTTGGGGACAGGTTTTAACTATGGCTACACCTTC.

The chain employs TRBV2 and TRBJ1-4, with D possibly being TRBD1 (5 bases). Germline V gene lookup returns CDR1 SNHLY and CDR2 FYNNEI. Trimming removed 4 bases from V and 7 bases from J, with 25 bases in between. This CDR3 spans 18 amino acids. CDR3 coding DNA: TGTGCCAGCAGTGGGAGACAGAACTTTGGAGTTGTGGGTGAAAAACTGTTTTTT. Protein: CASSGRQNFGVVGEKLFF.

This clonotype was recorded at least ten times. The chain uses TRBV10-3 and TRBJ2-2; 13 bases fit TRBD2. J was trimmed by 2 bases and V by 8 bases; bases with no gene match: 5. CDR3 size: 16 residues. Looked up from germline, CDR1 is ENHRY and CDR2 is SYGVKD. DNA for the CDR3: TGTGCCATCCGTCGACTAGCGGGAGGTAACACCGGGGAGCTGTTTTTT. It codes for CAIRRLAGGNTGELFF.

The chain is built from TRBV3-1 and TRBJ1-2, with D possibly being TRBD1 (5 bases). CDR1 is LGHDT, CDR2 YNNKEL, per germline (reference sequence). The ends were cut back, 4 bases at V and 0 bases at J, with 27 bases in the middle. This CDR3 contains 20 residues. The DNA for the CDR3 is TGTGCCAGCAGCCCAGGATCTAGTTTCTTGCCAGGGACCCCTAACTATGGCTACACCTTC. As protein: CASSPGSSFLPGTPNYGYTF.

In this sample, this clonotype turned up many times. The rearrangement joins TRBV20-1 to TRBJ2-2; 7 positions match TRBD2. In germline, CDR1 is DFQATT, CDR2 SNEGSKA (reference sequence). This CDR3 is 14 amino acids long. The V gene end was trimmed by 6 bases and the J gene end by 1 base; junction bases not matched to a gene: 5. The CDR3, as DNA: TGCAGTGCAAGGCCTAGCGGGAACACCGGGGAGCTGTTTTTT. This sequence encodes CSARPSGNTGELFF.

This clonotype has ten or more counts. The chain recombines TRBV11-1 with TRBJ1-4; D remains unclear. The length of the CDR3 is 17 residues. From germline, CDR1 is SGHAT and CDR2 FQDESV (reference sequence). V lost 7 bases and J lost 0, with 18 bases in between. CDR3 bases: TGTGCCAGCACGGTTCCGGGAGGGTCCACAACTAATGAAAAACTGTTTTTT. This gives the protein CASTVPGGSTTNEKLFF.

This clonotype was counted ten times or more. J is TRBJ2-5 and V is TRBV7-2; 15 bases line up with TRBD2. The trim removed 4 bases at V and 5 bases at J, leaving 8 bases unmatched. Germline assignment: CDR1 SGHTA and CDR2 FQGNSA. The CDR3 is 17 residues long. The CDR3 loop is CASSYRTSGGAGETQYF. CDR3 sequence (DNA): TGTGCCAGCAGCTACCGGACTAGCGGGGGGGCGGGTGAGACCCAGTACTTC.

This clonotype was counted only a few times. The chain links TRBV4-1 to TRBJ2-1; 8 bases are shared with TRBD2. V lost 0 bases to trimming and J lost 4 bases; unmatched junction nucleotides: 5. CDR1 is MGHRA, CDR2 YSYEKL, per germline. This CDR3 has 16 amino acids. The CDR3 DNA is TGCGCCAGCAGCCAAGAAGTAGCGGGGAATTACAATGAGCAGTTCTTC. Protein product: CASSQEVAGNYNEQFF.

The chain employs TRBV19 and TRBJ1-2; 10 positions match TRBD1. Germline V gene sequence: CDR1 LNHDA, CDR2 SQIVND (reference sequence). With 7 bases clipped from V and 8 bases from J, the junction kept 13 bases outside the gene matches. The CDR3 runs 15 residues. CDR3 bases: TGTGCCAGTACCCCAGTCGGGGGGACAGGGGTAGGCTACACCTTC. The encoded protein is CASTPVGGTGVGYTF.

The V gene is TRBV20-1, the J gene TRBJ2-1; D gene ambiguous. V gave up 7 bases and J gave up 7 bases, with 11 bases separating them. The CDR3 is 11 amino acids. Per germline, CDR1 DFQATT and CDR2 SNEGSKA (reference sequence). CDR3 loop: CSGLLRNEQFF. The CDR3 DNA is TGCAGTGGTTTACTTCGGAATGAGCAGTTCTTC.

Note on this clonotype: A read error is likely, as this CDR3 ends without the conserved phenylalanine or tryptophan. V and J are TRBV4-2 and TRBJ1-6; D remains unclear. The length of the CDR3 is 16 residues. Trimming stripped 2 bases from V and 4 bases from J, with 12 bases between. Germline assignment: CDR1 LGHNA and CDR2 YNFKEQ. CDR3 DNA sequence: TGTGCCAGCAGCCAACCTGACGTAGTTTATAATTCACCCCTCCACTCT. As protein: CASSQPDVVYNSPLHS.

The CDR3 nucleotides read TGTGCCAGCAGCAGTGAGTACAATGAGCAGTTCTTC. As protein: CASSSEYNEQFF. This chain links TRBV7-9 with TRBJ2-1, with no clear D. The length of the CDR3 is 12 residues. V gave up 5 bases and J gave up 4 bases, with 6 bases separating them. The germline V gene has CDR1 SEHNR and CDR2 FQNEAQ (reference sequence).